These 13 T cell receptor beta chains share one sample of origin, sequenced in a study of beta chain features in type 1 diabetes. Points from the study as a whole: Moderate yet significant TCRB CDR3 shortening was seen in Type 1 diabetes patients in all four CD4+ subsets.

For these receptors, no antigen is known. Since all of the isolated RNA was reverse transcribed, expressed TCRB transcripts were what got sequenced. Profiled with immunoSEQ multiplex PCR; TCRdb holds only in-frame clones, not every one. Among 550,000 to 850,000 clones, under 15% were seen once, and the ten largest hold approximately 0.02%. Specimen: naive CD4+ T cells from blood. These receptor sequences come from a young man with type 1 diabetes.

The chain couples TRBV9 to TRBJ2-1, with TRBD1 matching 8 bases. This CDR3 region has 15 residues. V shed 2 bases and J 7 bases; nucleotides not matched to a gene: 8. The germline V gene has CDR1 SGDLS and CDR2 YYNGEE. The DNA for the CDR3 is TGTGCCAGCAGCGTTGCAGGGGGCGGGTGGAATGAGCAGTTCTTC. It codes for CASSVAGGGWNEQFF.

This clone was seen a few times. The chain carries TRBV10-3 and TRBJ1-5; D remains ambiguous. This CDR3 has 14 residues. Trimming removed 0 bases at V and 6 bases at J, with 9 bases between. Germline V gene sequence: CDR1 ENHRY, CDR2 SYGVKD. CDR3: CAISESGGSQPQHF. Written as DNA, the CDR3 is TGTGCCATCAGTGAGTCGGGAGGGAGTCAGCCCCAGCATTTT.

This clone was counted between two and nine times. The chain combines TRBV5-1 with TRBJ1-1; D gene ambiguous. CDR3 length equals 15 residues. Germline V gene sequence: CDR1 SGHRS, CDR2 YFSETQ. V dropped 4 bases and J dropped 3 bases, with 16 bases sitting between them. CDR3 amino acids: CASSPDWVLDTEAFF. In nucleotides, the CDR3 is TGCGCCAGCAGCCCCGACTGGGTCTTGGACACTGAAGCTTTCTTT.

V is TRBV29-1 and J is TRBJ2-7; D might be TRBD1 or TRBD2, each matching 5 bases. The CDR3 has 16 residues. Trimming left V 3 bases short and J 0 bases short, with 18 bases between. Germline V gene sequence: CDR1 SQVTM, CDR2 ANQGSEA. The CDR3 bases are TGCAGCGTTGACCTGGGCTGGGACGATAGCTCCTACGAGCAGTACTTC. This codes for CSVDLGWDDSSYEQYF.

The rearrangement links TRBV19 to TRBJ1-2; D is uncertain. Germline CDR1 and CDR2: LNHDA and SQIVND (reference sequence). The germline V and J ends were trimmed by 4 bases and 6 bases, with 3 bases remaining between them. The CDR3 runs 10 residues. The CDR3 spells CASSRNGYTF. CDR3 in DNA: TGTGCCAGTAGTAGGAATGGCTACACCTTC.

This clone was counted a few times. The CDR3 sequence: CASSRGGDRNTEAFF. The CDR3 nucleotides read TGTGCCAGCTCACGCGGGGGGGATCGGAACACTGAAGCTTTCTTT. V is TRBV18 and J is TRBJ1-1; D may be TRBD1 (5 bases). CDR3 length: 15 amino acids. From germline, CDR1 is KGHSH and CDR2 LQKENI. V was trimmed by 4 bases and J by 1 base, leaving 13 bases between them.

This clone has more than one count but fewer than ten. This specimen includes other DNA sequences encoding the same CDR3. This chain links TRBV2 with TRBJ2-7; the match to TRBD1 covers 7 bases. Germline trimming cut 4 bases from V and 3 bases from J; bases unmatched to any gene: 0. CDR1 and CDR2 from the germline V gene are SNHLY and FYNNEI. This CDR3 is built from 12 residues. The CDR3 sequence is CASSGQGYEQYF. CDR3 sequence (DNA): TGTGCCAGCAGTGGACAGGGCTACGAGCAGTACTTC.

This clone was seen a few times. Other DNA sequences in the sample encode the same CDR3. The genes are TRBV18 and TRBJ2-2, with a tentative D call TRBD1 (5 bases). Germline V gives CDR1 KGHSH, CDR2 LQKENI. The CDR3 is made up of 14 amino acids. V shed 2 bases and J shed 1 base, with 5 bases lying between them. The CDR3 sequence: CASSPGQNTGELFF. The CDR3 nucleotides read TGTGCCAGCTCACCAGGACAGAACACCGGGGAGCTGTTTTTT. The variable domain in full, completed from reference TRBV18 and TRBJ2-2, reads NAGVMQNPRHLVRRRGQEARLRCSPMKGHSHVYWYRQLPEEGLKFMVYLQKENIIDESGMPKERFSAEFPKEGPSILRIQQVVRGDSAAYFCASSPGQNTGELFFGEGSRLTVL.

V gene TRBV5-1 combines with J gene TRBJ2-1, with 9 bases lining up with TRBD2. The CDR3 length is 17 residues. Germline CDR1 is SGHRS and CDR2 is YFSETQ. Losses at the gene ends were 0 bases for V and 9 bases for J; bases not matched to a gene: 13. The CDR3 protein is CASSLAKAGGGIGEQFF. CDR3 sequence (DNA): TGCGCCAGCAGCTTGGCCAAAGCGGGGGGCGGCATTGGTGAGCAGTTCTTC.

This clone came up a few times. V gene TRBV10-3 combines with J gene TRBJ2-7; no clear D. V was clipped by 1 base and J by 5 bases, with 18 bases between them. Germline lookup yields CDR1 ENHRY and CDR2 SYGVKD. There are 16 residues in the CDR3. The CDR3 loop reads CAISEWGTPSGDEQYF. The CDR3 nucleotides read TGTGCCATCAGTGAGTGGGGTACCCCGTCCGGCGACGAGCAGTACTTC.

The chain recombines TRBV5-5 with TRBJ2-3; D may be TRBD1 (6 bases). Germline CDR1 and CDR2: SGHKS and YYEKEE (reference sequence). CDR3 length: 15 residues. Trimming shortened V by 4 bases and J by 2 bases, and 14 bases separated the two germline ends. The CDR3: CASSQIGGSTDTQYF. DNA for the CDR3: TGTGCCAGCAGCCAAATTGGGGGCTCCACAGATACGCAGTATTTT.

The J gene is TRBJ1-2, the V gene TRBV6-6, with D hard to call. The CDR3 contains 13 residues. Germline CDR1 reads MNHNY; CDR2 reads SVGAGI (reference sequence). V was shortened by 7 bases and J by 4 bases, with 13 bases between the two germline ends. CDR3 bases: TGTGCCAGCAAGAGTTCCCAGACCTATGGCTACACCTTC. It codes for CASKSSQTYGYTF.

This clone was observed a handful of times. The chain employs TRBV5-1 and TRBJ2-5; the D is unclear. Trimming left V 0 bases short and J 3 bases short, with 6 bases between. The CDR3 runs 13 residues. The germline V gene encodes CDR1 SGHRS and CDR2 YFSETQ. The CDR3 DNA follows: TGCGCCAGCAGCTTGGTCCTAGAAGAGACCCAGTACTTC. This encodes CASSLVLEETQYF.